This T cell receptor (beta chain) was captured by sequencing in a study of spatial heterogeneity in lung cancer. TCR cDNA molecules were tagged individually, and each one carried a unique molecular identifier. TCRdb reprocessed the 5' RACE reads via MiXCR and lists one record per CDR3 protein. The sample has more than 9,000 distinct CDR3 sequences; about 8.6% are singletons. Documented time point: sample taken at primary tumor resection. Material for sequencing was whole RNA from tumor, nontumor lung or frozen PBMC, left unsorted. Samples were obtained from more than 70 donors, all untreated early-stage non-small cell lung cancer patients. The CDR3 length is 15 residues. Germline V gene sequence: CDR1 MDHEN, CDR2 SYDVKM. After removal of 5 bases from V and 5 bases from J, the junction contained 11 bases not matched to a gene.

V gene TRBV28 combines with J gene TRBJ2-5, with 7 bases matching TRBD1. The specimen comprised PBMCs, sampled at surgery. This TCR came from a male donor with early-stage non-small cell lung cancer. The CDR3 region has the DNA TGTGCCAGCAGTAGGGACAGCCGACGTGGGGAGACCCAGTACTTC. It encodes CASSRDSRRGETQYF.